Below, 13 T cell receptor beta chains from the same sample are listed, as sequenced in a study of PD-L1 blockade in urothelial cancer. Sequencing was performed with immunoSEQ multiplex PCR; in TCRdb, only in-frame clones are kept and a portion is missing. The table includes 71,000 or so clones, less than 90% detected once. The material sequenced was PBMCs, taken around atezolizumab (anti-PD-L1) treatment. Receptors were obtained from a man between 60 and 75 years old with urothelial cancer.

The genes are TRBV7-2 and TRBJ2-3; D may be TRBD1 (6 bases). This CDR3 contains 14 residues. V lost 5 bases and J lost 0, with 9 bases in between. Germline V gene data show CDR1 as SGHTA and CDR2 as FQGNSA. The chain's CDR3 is CASSPGVSTDTQYF. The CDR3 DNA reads TGTGCCAGCAGCCCAGGGGTTAGCACAGATACGCAGTATTTT.

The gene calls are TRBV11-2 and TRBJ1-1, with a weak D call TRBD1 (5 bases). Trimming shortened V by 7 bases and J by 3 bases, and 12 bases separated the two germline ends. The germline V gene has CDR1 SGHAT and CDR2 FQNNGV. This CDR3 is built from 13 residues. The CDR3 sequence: CASKRGGYTEAFF. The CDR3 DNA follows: TGTGCCAGCAAAAGGGGAGGGTACACTGAAGCTTTCTTT.

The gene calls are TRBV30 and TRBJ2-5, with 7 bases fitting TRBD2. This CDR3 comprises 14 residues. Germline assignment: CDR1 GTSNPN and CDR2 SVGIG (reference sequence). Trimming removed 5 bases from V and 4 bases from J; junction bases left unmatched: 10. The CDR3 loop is CAWDGQGGVETQYF. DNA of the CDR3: TGTGCCTGGGATGGTCAGGGAGGGGTAGAGACCCAGTACTTC.

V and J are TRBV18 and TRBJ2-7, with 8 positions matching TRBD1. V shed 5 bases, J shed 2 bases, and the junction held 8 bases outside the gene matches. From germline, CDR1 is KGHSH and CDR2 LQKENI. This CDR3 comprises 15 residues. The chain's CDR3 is CASSAGTGLTYEQYF. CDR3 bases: TGTGCCAGCTCAGCCGGGACAGGACTCACCTACGAGCAGTACTTC.

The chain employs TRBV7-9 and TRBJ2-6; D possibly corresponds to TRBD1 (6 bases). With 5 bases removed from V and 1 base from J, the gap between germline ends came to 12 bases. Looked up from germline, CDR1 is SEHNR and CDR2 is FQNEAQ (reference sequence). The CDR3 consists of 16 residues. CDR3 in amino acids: CASSPLDRSGANVLTF. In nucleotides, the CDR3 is TGTGCCAGCAGCCCACTTGACAGGTCTGGGGCCAACGTCCTGACTTTC.

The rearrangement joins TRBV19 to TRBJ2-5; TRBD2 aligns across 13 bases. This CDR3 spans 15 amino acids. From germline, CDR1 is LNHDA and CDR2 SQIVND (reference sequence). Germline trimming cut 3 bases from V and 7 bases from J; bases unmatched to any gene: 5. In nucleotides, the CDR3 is TGTGCCAGTAGTATCGGACTAGCGGGAGTAGGGACCCAGTACTTC. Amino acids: CASSIGLAGVGTQYF.

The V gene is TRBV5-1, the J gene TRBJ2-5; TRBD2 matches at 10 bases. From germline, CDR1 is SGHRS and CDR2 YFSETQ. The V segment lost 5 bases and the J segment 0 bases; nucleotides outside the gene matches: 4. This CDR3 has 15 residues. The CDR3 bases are TGCGCCAGCAGTCCCGGGACTAGCGACCAAGAGACCCAGTACTTC. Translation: CASSPGTSDQETQYF.

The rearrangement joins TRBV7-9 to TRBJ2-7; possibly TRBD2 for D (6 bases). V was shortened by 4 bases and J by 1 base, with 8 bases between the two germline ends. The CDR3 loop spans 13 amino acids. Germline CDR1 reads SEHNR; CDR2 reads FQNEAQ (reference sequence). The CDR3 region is CASSWEESYEQYF. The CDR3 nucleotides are TGTGCCAGCAGCTGGGAGGAGTCCTACGAGCAGTACTTC.

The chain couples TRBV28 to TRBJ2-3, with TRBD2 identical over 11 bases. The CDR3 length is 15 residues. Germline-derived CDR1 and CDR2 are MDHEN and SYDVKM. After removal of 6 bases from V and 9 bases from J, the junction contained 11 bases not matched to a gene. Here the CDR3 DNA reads TGTGCCAGCAGAATCGGGACTAGCGGCCGGGGGACGCAGTATTTT. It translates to CASRIGTSGRGTQYF.

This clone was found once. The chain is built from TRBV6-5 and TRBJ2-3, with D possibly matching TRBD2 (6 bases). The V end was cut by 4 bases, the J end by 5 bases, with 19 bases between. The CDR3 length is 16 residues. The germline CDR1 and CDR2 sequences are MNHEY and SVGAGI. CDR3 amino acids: CASSSPGGVPLDTQYF. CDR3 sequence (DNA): TGTGCCAGCAGTTCCCCCGGCGGGGTCCCCTTAGATACGCAGTATTTT.

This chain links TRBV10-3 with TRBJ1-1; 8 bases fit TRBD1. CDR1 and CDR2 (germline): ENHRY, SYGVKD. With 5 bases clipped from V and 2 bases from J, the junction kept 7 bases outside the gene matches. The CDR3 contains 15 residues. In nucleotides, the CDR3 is TGTGCCATCAGTAACCACAGGGGGACTAACACTGAAGCTTTCTTT. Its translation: CAISNHRGTNTEAFF.

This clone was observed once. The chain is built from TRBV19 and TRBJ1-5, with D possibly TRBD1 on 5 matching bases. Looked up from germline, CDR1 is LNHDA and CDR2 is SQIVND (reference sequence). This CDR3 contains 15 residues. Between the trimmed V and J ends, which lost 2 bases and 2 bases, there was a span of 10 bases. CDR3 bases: TGTGCCAGTAGTATACAGGGTTTGGGCAATCAGCCCCAGCATTTT. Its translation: CASSIQGLGNQPQHF.

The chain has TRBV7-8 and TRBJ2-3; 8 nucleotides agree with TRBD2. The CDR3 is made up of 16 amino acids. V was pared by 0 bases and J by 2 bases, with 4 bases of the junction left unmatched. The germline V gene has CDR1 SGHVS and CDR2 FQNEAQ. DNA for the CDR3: TGTGCCAGCAGCTTAGCAACTAGCGGATACACAGATACGCAGTATTTT. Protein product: CASSLATSGYTDTQYF.